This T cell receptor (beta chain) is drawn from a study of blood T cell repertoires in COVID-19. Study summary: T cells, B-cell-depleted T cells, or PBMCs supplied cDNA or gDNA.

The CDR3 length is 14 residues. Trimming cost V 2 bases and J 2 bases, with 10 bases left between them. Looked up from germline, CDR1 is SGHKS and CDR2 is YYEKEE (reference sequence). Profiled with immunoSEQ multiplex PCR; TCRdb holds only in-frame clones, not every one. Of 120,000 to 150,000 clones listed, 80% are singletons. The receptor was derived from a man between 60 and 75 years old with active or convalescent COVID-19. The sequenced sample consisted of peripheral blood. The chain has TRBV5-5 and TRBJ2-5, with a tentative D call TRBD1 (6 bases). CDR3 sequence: CASSFGTPQETQYF. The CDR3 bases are TGTGCCAGCAGCTTTGGGACACCGCAAGAGACCCAGTACTTC.